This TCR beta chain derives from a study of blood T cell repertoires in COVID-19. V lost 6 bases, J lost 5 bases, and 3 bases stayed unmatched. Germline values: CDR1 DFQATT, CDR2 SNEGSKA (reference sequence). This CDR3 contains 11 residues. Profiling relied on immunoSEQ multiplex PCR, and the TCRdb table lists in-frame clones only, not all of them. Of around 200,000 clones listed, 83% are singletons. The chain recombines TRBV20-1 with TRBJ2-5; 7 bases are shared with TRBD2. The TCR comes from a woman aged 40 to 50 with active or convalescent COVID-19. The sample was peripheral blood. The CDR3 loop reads CSAAGVETQYF. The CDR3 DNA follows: TGCAGTGCCGCGGGGGTGGAGACCCAGTACTTC.